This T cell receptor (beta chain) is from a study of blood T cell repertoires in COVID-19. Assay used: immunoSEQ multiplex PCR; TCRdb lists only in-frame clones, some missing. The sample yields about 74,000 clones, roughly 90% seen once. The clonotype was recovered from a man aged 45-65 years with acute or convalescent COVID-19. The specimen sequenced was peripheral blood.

CDR3 coding DNA: TGTGCCAGCAGTTACAGGACAGGGTCCGGAAACACCATATATTTT. It yields the protein CASSYRTGSGNTIYF. This chain uses TRBV6-6 with TRBJ1-3; 8 bases match TRBD1. Germline lookup yields CDR1 MNHNY and CDR2 SVGAGI (reference sequence). This CDR3 region has 15 residues. The ends lost 2 bases at V and 4 bases at J; junction bases unmatched: 4.